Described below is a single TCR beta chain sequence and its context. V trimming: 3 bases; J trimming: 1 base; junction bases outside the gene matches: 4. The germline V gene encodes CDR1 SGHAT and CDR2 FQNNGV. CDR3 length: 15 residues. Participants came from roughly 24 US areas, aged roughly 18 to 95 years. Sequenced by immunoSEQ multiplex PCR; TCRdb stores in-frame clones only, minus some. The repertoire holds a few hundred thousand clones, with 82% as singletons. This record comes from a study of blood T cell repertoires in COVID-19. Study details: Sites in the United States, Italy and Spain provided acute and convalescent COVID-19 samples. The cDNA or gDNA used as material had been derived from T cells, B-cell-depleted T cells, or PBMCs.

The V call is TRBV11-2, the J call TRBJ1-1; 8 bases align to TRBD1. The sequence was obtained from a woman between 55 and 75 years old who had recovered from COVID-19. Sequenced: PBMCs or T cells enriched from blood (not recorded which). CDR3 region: CASSFRQGRNTEAFF. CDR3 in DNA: TGTGCCAGCAGCTTTCGACAGGGGCGGAACACTGAAGCTTTCTTT.